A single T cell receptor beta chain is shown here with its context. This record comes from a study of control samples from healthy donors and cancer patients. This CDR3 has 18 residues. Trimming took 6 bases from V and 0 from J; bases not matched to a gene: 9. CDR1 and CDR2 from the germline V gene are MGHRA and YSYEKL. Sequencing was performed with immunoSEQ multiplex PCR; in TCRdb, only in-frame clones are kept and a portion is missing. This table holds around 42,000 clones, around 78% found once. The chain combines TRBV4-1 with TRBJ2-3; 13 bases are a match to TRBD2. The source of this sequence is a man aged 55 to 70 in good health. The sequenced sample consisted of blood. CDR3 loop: CASRLGTSGAASTDTQYF. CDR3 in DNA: TGCGCCAGCAGGCTCGGGACTAGCGGGGCCGCTAGCACAGATACGCAGTATTTT.